The next 5 T cell receptor beta chains were all read from a single sample in a study of T cells in Graves' hyperthyroidism and ophthalmopathy. The CDR3 regions of TCR beta were amplified from RNA transcripts. HTBI primers drove first-round RT-PCR of the TCR CDR3. MiXCR was run by TCRdb on the multiplex PCR reads, yielding one entry per CDR3 protein. The data contain over 350,000 distinct CDR3 sequences, roughly 14% of them seen just once; the ten biggest clones take up about 12%. The sequenced sample was blood. The receptors shown here come from a man younger than 35 with Graves' ophthalmopathy.

This clonotype was seen ten or more times. The gene calls are TRBV3-1 and TRBJ2-1, with a tentative D call TRBD1 (5 bases). Germline V CDR1 and CDR2: LGHDT, YNNKEL (reference sequence). V was pared by 3 bases and J by 6 bases, with 12 bases between. The CDR3 has 14 amino acids. The CDR3 DNA reads TGTGCCAGCAGCCAGGTTGGGGCGTCCAATGAGCAGTTCTTC. As protein: CASSQVGASNEQFF.

At least ten counts were recorded for this clonotype. The genes are TRBV20-1 and TRBJ2-3, with D possibly TRBD2 on 6 matching bases. V lost 4 bases, J lost 1 base, and 12 bases lay in between. CDR1 and CDR2 (germline): DFQATT, SNEGSKA (reference sequence). The CDR3 spans 14 residues. The CDR3, as DNA: TGCAGTGCTAAAGTGGGAGGAGGCACAGATACGCAGTATTTT. This translates into CSAKVGGGTDTQYF.

This clonotype was recorded at least ten times. The CDR3 region is CSVVGGLNTEAFF. CDR3 DNA: TGCAGCGTTGTGGGGGGATTGAACACTGAAGCTTTCTTT. The J gene is TRBJ1-1, the V gene TRBV29-1, with a possible D match to TRBD1 (5 bases). Germline loops: CDR1 SQVTM, CDR2 ANQGSEA. The V end lost 4 bases, the J end lost 0 bases, and 9 bases lay between the germline ends. This CDR3 is 13 amino acids long.

This clonotype has ten or more counts. The chain carries TRBV6-5 and TRBJ2-7; 8 bases align to TRBD2. The CDR3 spans 14 residues. Trimming at V came to 0 bases and at J to 3 bases, leaving 1 base not matched to a gene. CDR1 MNHEY and CDR2 SVGAGI come from the germline V gene. CDR3 amino acids: CASSYSTSGYEQYF. CDR3 coding DNA: TGTGCCAGCAGTTACTCAACTAGCGGCTACGAGCAGTACTTC.

This clonotype was detected only a few times. One end of the junction is discordant with germline, which a read error may explain. The V call is TRBV9, the J call TRBJ2-5, with TRBD1 identical over 9 bases. CDR3 length: 14 residues. The germline V gene has CDR1 SGDLS and CDR2 YYNGEE. The chain's CDR3 is CASSGTGAQETQHF. The CDR3 DNA reads as TGTGCCAGCAGCGGGACAGGGGCTCAAGAGACCCAGCACTTC.